The 8 T cell receptor beta chains below all came from one sample that was sequenced in a study of blood T cell repertoires in COVID-19. Only in-frame clones appear in the TCRdb table, and some are missing; sequencing was by immunoSEQ multiplex PCR. The sample yields approximately 350,000 clones, roughly 90% seen once. The specimen was peripheral blood. These receptor sequences come from a woman between 65 and 79 years old with COVID-19, enrolled during active disease.

This clone was seen a single time. This sequence joins TRBV28 and TRBJ1-2, with 10 bases fitting TRBD1. The CDR3 spans 15 residues. The germline V gene encodes CDR1 MDHEN and CDR2 SYDVKM. V shed 5 bases and J 3 bases; nucleotides not matched to a gene: 6. DNA of the CDR3: TGTGCCAGCAGTCCGACAGGGGGCGTCTACTATGGCTACACCTTC. Its translation is CASSPTGGVYYGYTF.

The chain has TRBV28 and TRBJ1-2; D ambiguous. CDR1 MDHEN and CDR2 SYDVKM come from the germline V gene. The CDR3 extends over 13 amino acids. Trimming removed 3 bases at V and 1 base at J, with 6 bases between. CDR3 residues: CASSFSVNYGYTF. The DNA for the CDR3 is TGTGCCAGCAGTTTCAGCGTTAACTATGGCTACACCTTC.

This clone was detected a few times. The chain couples TRBV9 to TRBJ2-4, with 7 bases matching TRBD1. The CDR3 length is 17 residues. Looked up from germline, CDR1 is SGDLS and CDR2 is YYNGEE. Trimming removed 7 bases from V and 4 bases from J; junction bases left unmatched: 17. CDR3 nucleotides: TGTGCCAGCTCTCAGTCCGGGACAGACAACCTTAAAAACATTCAGTACTTC. Protein sequence: CASSQSGTDNLKNIQYF.

The chain carries TRBV6-2 or TRBV6-3 and TRBJ2-7; 13 bases line up with TRBD2. CDR1 is MNHEY and CDR2 is SVGEGT in the germline V gene. V dropped 5 bases and J dropped 3; count of bases not matched to a gene: 4. There are 15 residues in the CDR3. CDR3 nucleotides: TGTGCCAGCAGTCGAGGGACTAGCGGGAACTACGAGCAGTACTTC. This encodes CASSRGTSGNYEQYF.

The chain has TRBV5-1 and TRBJ1-3, with 8 bases lining up with TRBD1. The CDR3 is 16 residues long. The junction had 4 bases not matched to a gene; V was cut back by 2 bases and J by 0 bases. Germline CDR1 is SGHRS and CDR2 is YFSETQ. The CDR3 sequence: CASSFEGQGSGNTIYF. For the CDR3, the DNA is TGCGCCAGCAGCTTTGAAGGACAGGGCTCTGGAAACACCATATATTTT.

This clone has just a few counts. CDR3 sequence reads: CASSSSGGATGELFF. The CDR3 coding sequence is TGTGCCAGCAGCTCTAGCGGGGGGGCCACCGGGGAGCTGTTTTTT. The V gene is TRBV7-2, the J gene TRBJ2-2, with 12 bases that match TRBD2. Looked up from germline, CDR1 is SGHTA and CDR2 is FQGNSA. With 4 bases clipped from V and 4 bases from J, the junction kept 1 base outside the gene matches. The CDR3 length is 15 residues.

The V gene is TRBV5-1, the J gene TRBJ2-7; 7 bases fit TRBD2. V lost 2 bases to trimming and J lost 6 bases; unmatched junction nucleotides: 2. The CDR3 is 12 amino acids. The germline CDR1 and CDR2 sequences are SGHRS and YFSETQ. The CDR3 sequence is CASSLAGREQYF. The CDR3 DNA sequence: TGCGCCAGCAGCTTAGCGGGGCGCGAGCAGTACTTC.

The chain links TRBV12-3 or TRBV12-4 to TRBJ2-1, with D possibly being TRBD1 (6 bases). This CDR3 spans 13 amino acids. Trimming stripped 7 bases from V and 12 bases from J, with 19 bases between. CDR3 sequence reads: CASTDVGTSTQFF. CDR3 coding DNA: TGTGCCAGCACTGACGTCGGGACATCTACGCAGTTCTTC.